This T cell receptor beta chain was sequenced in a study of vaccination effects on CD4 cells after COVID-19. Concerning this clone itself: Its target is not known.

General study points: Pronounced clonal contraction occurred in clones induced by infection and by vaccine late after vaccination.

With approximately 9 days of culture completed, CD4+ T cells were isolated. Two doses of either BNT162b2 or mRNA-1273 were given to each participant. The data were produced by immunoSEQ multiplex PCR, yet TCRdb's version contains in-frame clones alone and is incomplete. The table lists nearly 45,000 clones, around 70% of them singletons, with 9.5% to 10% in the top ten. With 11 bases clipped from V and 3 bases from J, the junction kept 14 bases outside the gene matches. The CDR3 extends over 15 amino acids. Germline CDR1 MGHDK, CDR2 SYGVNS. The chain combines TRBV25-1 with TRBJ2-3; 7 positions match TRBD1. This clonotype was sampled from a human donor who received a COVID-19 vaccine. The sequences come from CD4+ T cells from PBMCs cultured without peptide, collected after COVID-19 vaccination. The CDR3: CAAQRSPGGTDTQYF. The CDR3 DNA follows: TGTGCCGCTCAGAGAAGTCCAGGGGGTACAGATACGCAGTATTTT.